This T cell receptor beta chain was observed in a study of T-cell reconstitution after alpha-beta-depleted transplantation in children. This clonotype was observed many times. The CDR3 length is 13 residues. Germline assignment: CDR1 SNHLY and CDR2 FYNNEI. Trimming stripped 6 bases from V and 3 bases from J, with 12 bases between. For TCRbeta, the library was prepared with unique molecular identifiers. TCRdb fed the PCR reads into MiXCR, producing one record per CDR3 protein. This table holds roughly 150,000 distinct CDR3 sequences, approximately 10% found once. This receptor was taken from a boy aged 2 to 9 with acute myeloid leukemia, due to receive a stem cell transplant. The chain links TRBV2 to TRBJ2-7, with D perhaps TRBD1 (6 bases). The source was PBMCs, collected before TCRalphabeta/CD19-depleted stem cell transplant. The CDR3: CASSQQGGYEQYF. CDR3 in DNA: TGTGCCAGCAGCCAACAGGGTGGCTACGAGCAGTACTTC.